This T cell receptor (beta chain) was recovered during a study of control samples from healthy donors and cancer patients. Germline lookup yields CDR1 WSHSY and CDR2 SAAADI. CDR3 size: 14 residues. The V and J ends lost 4 bases and 7 bases, in that order; junction bases with no gene match: 3. This clone was counted a few times. The method was immunoSEQ multiplex PCR; TCRdb's version includes in-frame clones alone and lacks a portion of them. This table has about 110,000 clones, roughly four fifths appearing once. Input material: blood. This chain joins TRBV10-2 and TRBJ1-6, with 8 bases aligning to TRBD1. The sequence was collected from a man aged 18 to 29 in good health. In DNA, the CDR3 is TGCGCCAGCAGTGGCGGGGACAGGAATTCACCCCTCCACTTT. As protein: CASSGGDRNSPLHF.